This TCR beta chain was captured by sequencing in a study of cytomegalovirus exposure and HLA in healthy donors. V lost 4 bases and J lost 7, with 13 bases in between. The CDR3 contains 14 residues. The germline V gene has CDR1 LNHDA and CDR2 SQIVND (reference sequence). The PCR was carried out with 60 Vbeta primers and 13 Jbeta primers. Assay used: immunoSEQ multiplex PCR; TCRdb lists only in-frame clones, some missing. The listing records about 140,000 clones. This TCR was recovered from a woman younger than 35 in good health and CMV-seronegative. The rearrangement links TRBV19 to TRBJ1-4, with D maybe TRBD1 (6 bases). The specimen sequenced was PBMCs. The CDR3 is CASSKGGVGEKLFF. The CDR3 nucleotides read TGTGCCAGTAGTAAGGGGGGGGTAGGTGAAAAACTGTTTTTT.